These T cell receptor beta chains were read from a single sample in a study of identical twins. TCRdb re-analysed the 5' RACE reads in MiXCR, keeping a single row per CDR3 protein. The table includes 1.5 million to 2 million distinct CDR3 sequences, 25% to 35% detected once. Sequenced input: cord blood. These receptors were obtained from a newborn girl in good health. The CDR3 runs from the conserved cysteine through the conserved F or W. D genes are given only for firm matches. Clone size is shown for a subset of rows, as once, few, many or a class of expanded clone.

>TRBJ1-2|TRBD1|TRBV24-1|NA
TGTGCCGCCAGTGCCAGGACAGGGAGGGGCGGCTACACCTTC
CAASARTGRGGYTF
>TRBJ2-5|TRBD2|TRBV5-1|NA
TGCGTCAGCACTAGCGCGGGATACCAAGAGACCCAGTACTTC
CVSTSAGYQETQYF
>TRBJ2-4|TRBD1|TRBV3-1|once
TGTGCCAGCAGCCATGACAGGGTGGCCAAAAACATTCAGTACTTC
CASSHDRVAKNIQYF
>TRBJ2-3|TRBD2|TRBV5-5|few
TGTGCCAGCAGCTTTAGCGGGAGAGTCACAGATACGCAGTATTTT
CASSFSGRVTDTQYF
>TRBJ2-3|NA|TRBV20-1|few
TGCAGTGCTAGCCCGACCCACCCCTCCACAGATACGCAGTATTTT
CSASPTHPSTDTQYF
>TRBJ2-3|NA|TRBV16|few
TGTGCCAGCAGCCAATTGGGGTACACAGATACGCAGTATTTT
CASSQLGYTDTQYF
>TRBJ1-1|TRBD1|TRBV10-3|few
TGTGCCATAGCCGGGACAGGGAACACTGAAGCTTTCTTT
CAIAGTGNTEAFF
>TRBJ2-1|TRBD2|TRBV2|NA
TGTGCCAGCAGTGGGCCGGGACTAGCCTACAATGAGCAGTTCTTC
CASSGPGLAYNEQFF
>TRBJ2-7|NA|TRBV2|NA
TGTGCCAGTTCGAAACAGGGATCCCTTCGCGACGAGCAGTACTTC
CASSKQGSLRDEQYF
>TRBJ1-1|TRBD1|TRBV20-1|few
TGCAGTGCTGGGACAGGGACCATGAACACTGAAGCTTTCTTT
CSAGTGTMNTEAFF